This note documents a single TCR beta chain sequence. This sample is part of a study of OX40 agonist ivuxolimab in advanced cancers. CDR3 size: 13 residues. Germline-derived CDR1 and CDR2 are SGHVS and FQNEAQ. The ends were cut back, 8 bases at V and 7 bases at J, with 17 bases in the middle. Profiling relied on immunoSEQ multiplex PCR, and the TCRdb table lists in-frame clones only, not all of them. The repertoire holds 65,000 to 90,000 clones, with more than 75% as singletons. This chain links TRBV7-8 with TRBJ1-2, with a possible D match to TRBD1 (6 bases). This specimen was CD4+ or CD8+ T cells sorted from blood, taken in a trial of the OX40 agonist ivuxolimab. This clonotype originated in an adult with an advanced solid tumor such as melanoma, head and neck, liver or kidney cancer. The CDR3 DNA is TGTGCCAGCGGTGCCGGGGGGCCCTCTGGCTACACCTTC. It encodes CASGAGGPSGYTF.